This TCR beta chain is drawn from a study of OX40 agonist ivuxolimab in advanced cancers. Study summary: Intravenous ivuxolimab was administered to patients every 2 weeks at 0.01 to 10 mg/kg. Head and neck, renal cell, melanoma or hepatocellular carcinoma were the cancers that dose-escalation patients had. Regarding the study as a whole: Researchers report that CD8+ T cells had, on average, more expanded clones than CD4+. Nonresponders, in some cases, also had low normalized T-cell clonal expansion.

Remarks on this clone: Its antigen remains unidentified.

The CDR3 length is 15 residues. Trimming took 5 bases from V and 3 from J; bases not matched to a gene: 7. The germline gives CDR1 SGHDN, CDR2 FVKESK. The protocol was immunoSEQ multiplex PCR, while the TCRdb copy is restricted to in-frame clones and leaves out a portion. The data show about 46,000 clones, 90% to 95% seen once. J is TRBJ2-1 and V is TRBV14; 7 bases align to TRBD1. Material: CD4+ or CD8+ T cells sorted from blood, obtained in a trial of the OX40 agonist ivuxolimab. The origin of this receptor is an adult with an advanced solid tumor such as melanoma, head and neck, liver or kidney cancer. The DNA for the CDR3 is TGTGCCAGCAGCACACAGGGGCGATACTACAATGAGCAGTTCTTC. Residues: CASSTQGRYYNEQFF.